The next 5 T cell receptor beta chains were all read from a single sample in a study of T cell repertoires in cytomegalovirus infection. TCRdb reprocessed the reads with MiXCR, giving one entry per CDR3 protein. The data show tens of thousands of distinct CDR3 sequences, around 20% seen once. These receptors lack a known antigen. The sample in question was CD8+ T cells from cultured PBMCs, obtained from culture after CMV antigen stimulation. These receptors all stem from a human donor in good health (CMV status not recorded). Some clones in this sample may be carry-over from other donors' samples.

V is TRBV7-9 and J is TRBJ1-3; D is undetermined. The germline V gene has CDR1 SEHNR and CDR2 FQNEAQ (reference sequence). V gave up 5 bases and J gave up 0 bases, with 14 bases separating them. This CDR3 spans 16 amino acids. CDR3 in amino acids: CASSTSVGSSGNTIYF. CDR3 nucleotides: TGTGCCAGCAGCACTAGTGTGGGGAGCTCTGGAAACACCATATATTTT.

The CDR3 DNA reads TGTGCCAGCAGAGGACAGGGGAGGAACACTGAAGCTTTCTTT. Amino acids: CASRGQGRNTEAFF. V gene TRBV7-6 combines with J gene TRBJ1-1; 9 bases are shared with TRBD1. Germline trimming cut 6 bases from V and 1 base from J; bases unmatched to any gene: 3. Germline CDR1 SGHVS, CDR2 FNYEAQ. There are 14 residues in the CDR3.

The genes are TRBV10-3 and TRBJ2-3, with D possibly being TRBD2 (6 bases). The V gene's germline CDR1 is ENHRY and CDR2 SYGVKD. The CDR3 sequence is 15 residues long. V shed 1 base and J shed 1 base, with 9 bases lying between them. CDR3 bases: TGTGCCATCAGTGAGTTGTGGGGGGGCACAGATACGCAGTATTTT. This encodes CAISELWGGTDTQYF.

This clonotype has just a few counts. This sequence joins TRBV7-8 and TRBJ2-1; 11 nucleotides align to TRBD2. Germline V gives CDR1 SGHVS, CDR2 FQNEAQ. This CDR3 contains 15 residues. With 5 bases clipped from V and 8 bases from J, the junction kept 8 bases outside the gene matches. CDR3 nucleotide sequence: TGTGCCAGCAGCCAAACTAGCGGGAGTGGGGATGAGCAGTTCTTC. The encoded protein is CASSQTSGSGDEQFF.

The J gene is TRBJ2-7, the V gene TRBV7-9; D is ambiguous. Germline-derived CDR1 and CDR2 are SEHNR and FQNEAQ (reference sequence). CDR3 length: 11 amino acids. V shed 5 bases and J shed 4 bases, with 6 bases lying between them. The CDR3, as DNA: TGTGCCAGCAGCGCAGAATACGAGCAGTACTTC. This encodes CASSAEYEQYF.